Given below is one TCR beta chain in context. Primed by a sample-barcoded 5' primer and a J-beta primer mix, a second PCR proceeded for 7 to 11 cycles. No fewer than 2.5 million CDR3-containing paired-end reads came from each sample. TCRdb ran MiXCR on the 5' RACE reads and lists one entry per CDR3 protein. The sample has some 1.8 million distinct CDR3 sequences, about two fifths seen once. Samples each yielded at least 5 micrograms of total RNA. The CDR3 consists of 13 residues. The germline V gene has CDR1 KGHDR and CDR2 SFDVKD. V was shortened by 6 bases and J by 10 bases, with 12 bases between the two germline ends. These data come from a study of blood T cells in healthy people across ages.

V and J are TRBV24-1 and TRBJ1-6, with D maybe TRBD1 (6 bases). The TCR was taken from a human donor in good health. The specimen was blood. For the CDR3, the DNA is TGTGCCACCAGTCGTTCCAGGGGCTCACCCCTCCACTTT. Its protein is CATSRSRGSPLHF.